This T cell receptor beta chain was recovered during a study of shared clonotypes between healthy human individuals. Germline V gene data show CDR1 as SGHRS and CDR2 as YFSETQ. The CDR3 spans 15 residues. Trimming removed 0 bases at V and 7 bases at J, with 13 bases between. The assay was immunoSEQ multiplex PCR, and TCRdb's table has in-frame clones only and misses some. The repertoire consists of 2 million to 3 million clones, with around nine tenths occurring once and the leading ten covering roughly 0.13%. The J gene is TRBJ1-4, the V gene TRBV5-1, with a weak D call TRBD1 (6 bases). This TCR was recovered from a man between 18 and 35 years old in good health. The material sequenced was naive CD4+ T cells sorted from blood. As for subset: CD45RA+ positively selected. The DNA of the CDR3 is TGCGCCAGCAGCTTGGCTACAGGGAGGGGTGAAAAACTGTTTTTT. Translated, it gives CASSLATGRGEKLFF.